The 20 T cell receptor beta chains below were found in one sample sequenced in a study of tissue T cells after allogeneic stem cell transplantation. Documented time point: mouse harvest day 7 after allogeneic transplant. Tail vein injection delivered 10^7 T-cell-depleted bone marrow cells and 10^6 splenic CD5+ T cells. Clones were sequenced by immunoSEQ multiplex PCR, and TCRdb holds only the in-frame ones, with some missing. Here the sample spans several thousand clones, about 48% being singletons. The sample taken for sequencing was lymph node tissue. The receptors were sampled from a female BALB/c mouse given C57BL/6 T cells with graft-versus-host disease after an allogeneic hematopoietic cell transplant.

This clone rates as medium-sized. Genes and germline come from the mouse. The CDR3 goes on 1 residue after the read ends, and that part is filled in from the germline J gene. This rearrangement joins TRBV2 to TRBJ2-7; no clear D. CDR1 and CDR2 (germline): LGHNA, YSYQKL. CDR3 size: 14 residues. Trimming took 5 bases from V and 0 from J, leaving 11 bases between them. This CDR3 is CASSIRGSSYEQYF. CDR3 bases read: TGTGCCAGCAGCATCCGGGGTAGCTCCTATGAACAGTAC.

This clone was seen only a few times. The gene names given are mouse names. CDR3 region: CASSHSSGNTLYF. CDR3 DNA, as far as it was read: TGTGCCAGCAGTCACAGTTCTGGAAATACGCTCTAT. This sequence joins TRBV26 and TRBJ1-3; D ambiguous. The CDR3 end falls 1 residue outside the read, so it is completed with the germline J gene. V lost 4 bases to trimming and J lost 0 bases, with 4 bases between them. Germline loops: CDR1 KGHPV, CDR2 FQNQEV (reference sequence). The CDR3 consists of 13 residues.

This clone is judged medium-sized. The genes are named according to mouse. The read is 1 residue too short to cover the CDR3 end, so that end is filled in from the germline J gene. The V gene is TRBV1, the J gene TRBJ1-4; 10 bases are shared with TRBD1. Germline V gene data show CDR1 as NSQYPW and CDR2 as LRSPGD (reference sequence). The junction had 5 bases not matched to a gene; V was cut back by 3 bases and J by 7 bases. The CDR3 runs to 15 residues. The chain's CDR3 is CTCSARDRGGERLFF. The CDR3 DNA, read in part, is TGCACCTGCAGTGCCCGGGACAGGGGAGGCGAAAGATTATTT. The full variable domain, completed using reference TRBV1 and TRBJ1-4, is VTLLEQNPRWRLVPRGQAVNLRCILKNSQYPWMSWYQQDLQKQLQWLFTLRSPGDKEVKSLPGADYLATRVTDTELRLQVANMSQGRTLYCTCSARDRGGERLFFGHGTKLSVL.

For this clone: Here the gene names and germline are mouse. The CDR3 bases that were read are TGTGCAAGCAGCAAAGGGTCCTCCTATGAACAGTAC. Protein product: CASSKGSSYEQY. The complete CDR3 sequence is CASSKGSSYEQYF. The gene calls are TRBV16 and TRBJ2-7; no clear D. The CDR3 extends 1 residue past the end of the read, so its final part is completed from the germline J gene. The CDR3 spans 13 residues. V was pared by 5 bases and J by 0 bases, with 8 bases between. CDR1 and CDR2 from the germline V gene are SGHSA and FRNQAP.

Remarks on this clone: The genes and germline here are from mouse. The CDR3 is cut off 1 residue early in the read; its end comes from the germline J gene. J is TRBJ1-6 and V is TRBV1; D is perhaps TRBD1 (6 bases). Being an ORF, TRBJ1-6 has a function that is uncertain. Trimming left V 4 bases short and J 6 bases short, with 10 bases between. The V gene's germline CDR1 is NSQYPW and CDR2 LRSPGD (reference sequence). This CDR3 region has 14 residues. This CDR3 is CTCSGRDINSPLYF. The CDR3 bases that were read are TGCACCTGCAGTGGGCGGGACATTAATTCGCCCCTCTAC.

This clone is medium-sized (0.01 to 0.1%). Gene names are mouse gene names. The read terminates 1 residue before the CDR3 end, so the remaining end is supplied by the germline J gene. This chain links TRBV4 with TRBJ2-7, with 11 bases aligning to TRBD2. This CDR3 has 14 residues. Germline V gene lookup returns CDR1 LGHDT and CDR2 YNNKQL (reference sequence). The J segment lost 2 bases and the V segment lost 4 bases, leaving 1 base of the junction unmatched. CDR3 bases read: TGTGCCAGCAGCTGGGACTGGGGGACCTATGAACAGTAC. Translating gives CASSWDWGTYEQY. The full CDR3 reads CASSWDWGTYEQYF.

Turning to this clone: Gene and germline names: mouse. The observed sequence ends 1 residue before the CDR3 terminus, with the missing tail filled in from the germline J gene. The V gene is TRBV26, the J gene TRBJ2-3; D perhaps matches TRBD1 (6 bases). Germline V gene data show CDR1 as KGHPV and CDR2 as FQNQEV (reference sequence). With 2 bases removed from V and 0 bases from J, the gap between germline ends came to 9 bases. This CDR3 is built from 15 residues. Incomplete CDR3 DNA: TGTGCCAGCAGTCTGAGGACAGCTAGTGCAGAAACGCTGTAT. Translating gives CASSLRTASAETLY. The full CDR3 sequence reads CASSLRTASAETLYF.

This clone was observed a handful of times. Genes and germline are mouse. The CDR3 end is not reached by the read, which stops 1 residue before it; the germline J gene fills it in. The chain combines TRBV15 with TRBJ2-7; D uncertain. The CDR3 has 12 amino acids. The germline V gene encodes CDR1 SGHND and CDR2 FRSKSL. Trimming removed 3 bases at V and 7 bases at J, with 10 bases between. CDR3 DNA, as far as it was read: TGTGCCAGCAGTTTTACACAGTTGGAACAGTAC. As protein: CASSFTQLEQY. From start to end, the CDR3 is CASSFTQLEQYF.

Regarding this clone: Gene names refer to mouse genes. The observed sequence ends 1 residue before the CDR3 terminus, with the missing tail filled in from the germline J gene. The chain has TRBV26 and TRBJ2-5, with D possibly being TRBD1 or TRBD2 (6 bases each). The CDR3 has 15 residues. V dropped 3 bases and J dropped 1 base, with 11 bases sitting between them. The germline gives CDR1 KGHPV, CDR2 FQNQEV (reference sequence). The CDR3 reads CASSLVGAYQDTQYF. Incomplete CDR3 DNA: TGTGCCAGCAGTCTCGTGGGGGCCTACCAAGACACCCAGTAC.

As to this clone: These gene names are mouse names. The read stops 1 residue short of the end of the CDR3; the missing end is completed from the germline J gene. The V gene is TRBV26, the J gene TRBJ1-2, with 10 bases matching TRBD1. The ends lost 6 bases at V and 4 bases at J; junction bases unmatched: 5. Per the germline V gene, CDR1 is KGHPV and CDR2 is FQNQEV (reference sequence). The CDR3 has 14 residues. The CDR3 loop reads CASSLDRGLSDYTF. The sequenced CDR3 bases are TGTGCCAGCAGCCTTGACAGGGGGCTCTCCGACTACACC.

This clone was seen more than once but under ten times. Its ends do not fully match the called genes, so a read error is possible. Genes here carry mouse names. The read terminates 1 residue before the CDR3 end, so the remaining end is supplied by the germline J gene. V and J are TRBV13-2 and TRBJ2-1; 13 bases are a match to TRBD2. The CDR3 loop spans 14 amino acids. Germline CDR1 and CDR2: NNHNN and SYGAGS (reference sequence). CDR3 bases read: TGTGCCCGCGGGGGGACTGGGGGGGGTGCTGAGCAGTTC. It encodes CARGGTGGGAEQF. The whole CDR3 protein is CARGGTGGGAEQFF.

As to this clone: The germline and genes are mouse ones. The read stops 1 residue short of the end of the CDR3; the missing end is completed from the germline J gene. The chain combines TRBV26 with TRBJ1-3; TRBD1 might be the D (6 bases). In germline, CDR1 is KGHPV, CDR2 FQNQEV (reference sequence). CDR3 size: 15 residues. V was cut by 6 bases and J by 0 bases, with 12 bases left in between. The part of the CDR3 DNA that was read is TGTGCCAGCAGCCGCGGGACAAATTCTGGAAATACGCTCTAT. It encodes CASSRGTNSGNTLY. In full, the CDR3 is CASSRGTNSGNTLYF.

A note on this clone: These gene names are mouse names. The read finishes 1 residue shy of the CDR3 end, and the germline J gene is used to complete it. The chain joins TRBV12-2 to TRBJ2-5; D gene unclear. Trimming took 0 bases from V and 4 from J, leaving 4 bases between them. CDR1 and CDR2 from the germline V gene are SGHLS and HYDKME. This CDR3 spans 12 amino acids. CDR3 loop: CASSLTEDTQYF. Partial CDR3 DNA: TGTGCCAGCTCTCTCACAGAAGACACCCAGTAC.

As to this clone: The germline and genes are mouse ones. The CDR3 reads CSSSQRLASAETLYF. The covered CDR3 bases are TGCTCCAGCAGTCAAAGACTGGCTAGTGCAGAAACGCTGTAT. The chain links TRBV23 to TRBJ2-3; the D call in the table, TRBD2, was not verified against the DNA. The read stops 1 residue short of the end of the CDR3; the missing end is completed from the germline J gene. This CDR3 has 15 amino acids. The germline V gene has CDR1 KGHTA and CDR2 FQNQQP.

Judged by abundance, this clone is medium-sized. Genes and germline come from the mouse. The CDR3 end falls 1 residue outside the read, so it is completed with the germline J gene. The chain combines TRBV31 with TRBJ2-7, with TRBD2 matching over 7 bases. Germline lookup yields CDR1 GKSSPN and CDR2 SITVG. CDR3 length: 14 residues. V gave up 0 bases and J gave up 0 bases; unmatched junction bases: 2. Partial CDR3 DNA: TGTGCCTGGAGTCTAGCTGGGGGCTCCTATGAACAGTAC. Translating it yields CAWSLAGGSYEQY. The full CDR3 reads CAWSLAGGSYEQYF.

Comments on this clone: Gene names refer to mouse genes. Read sequence stops 1 residue before the CDR3 end, and the germline J gene provides the missing end. The rearrangement links TRBV13-2 to TRBJ2-5; 7 bases match TRBD2. Trimming took 0 bases from V and 5 from J; bases not matched to a gene: 0. The CDR3 length is 13 residues. In germline, CDR1 is NNHNN, CDR2 SYGAGS (reference sequence). The CDR3 region is CASGDVGGDTQYF. The CDR3 bases that were read are TGTGCCAGCGGTGATGTGGGGGGAGACACCCAGTAC.

By frequency in the sample, this clone is large. Genes and germline come from the mouse. The CDR3 end lies 1 residue beyond the end of the read and is filled in from the germline J gene. V usage is TRBV5 and J usage is TRBJ2-7; the match to TRBD2 covers 8 bases. The V gene's germline CDR1 is LGHNA and CDR2 YNLKQL (reference sequence). V gave up 0 bases and J gave up 0 bases; unmatched junction bases: 7. The CDR3 covers 17 residues. The CDR3 sequence is CASSQEEGGAFSYEQYF. The sequenced CDR3 bases are TGTGCCAGCAGCCAAGAGGAAGGGGGGGCTTTCTCCTATGAACAGTAC.

Concerning this clone itself: A read error may produce the germline difference seen at one junction end. Mouse names are used for the genes. Sequencing ends 1 residue short of the CDR3 end; the germline J gene provides the rest. The gene calls are TRBV1 and TRBJ1-6, with 8 bases that match TRBD1. TRBJ1-6 is designated an ORF whose function remains uncertain. This CDR3 spans 14 amino acids. Germline loops: CDR1 NSQYPW, CDR2 LRSPGD (reference sequence). Partial CDR3 DNA: TGCACCTGCAATGCAGACAGGGGTGATTCGCCCCTCTAC. This codes for CTCNADRGDSPLY. The whole CDR3 protein is CTCNADRGDSPLYF.

Details on this clone: The genes and germline here are from mouse. CDR3 sequence reads: CASSLGTGVAEQFF. The part of the CDR3 DNA that was read is TGTGCCAGCAGTCTGGGGACAGGGGTGGCTGAGCAGTTC. This sequence joins TRBV26 and TRBJ2-1, with 10 bases matching TRBD1. The sequence runs out 1 residue before the end of the CDR3; the remainder is reconstructed from the germline J gene. The CDR3 is 14 amino acids. Losses at the gene ends were 2 bases for V and 7 bases for J; bases not matched to a gene: 2. Germline assignment: CDR1 KGHPV and CDR2 FQNQEV (reference sequence).

Remarks on this clone: Mouse gene names and germline throughout. Read sequence stops 1 residue before the CDR3 end, and the germline J gene provides the missing end. The rearrangement uses TRBV26 and TRBJ1-1, with no clear D. Germline lookup yields CDR1 KGHPV and CDR2 FQNQEV (reference sequence). The CDR3 covers 13 residues. Trimming cost V 2 bases and J 3 bases, with 7 bases left between them. The CDR3 bases that were read are TGTGCCAGCAGTCTGGAGCCAGACACAGAAGTCTTC. Translation gives CASSLEPDTEVF. The full CDR3 protein is CASSLEPDTEVFF.